This T cell receptor (beta chain) was identified during a study of T cell changes during pregnancy in multiple sclerosis. The CDR3 totals 14 residues. In germline, CDR1 is SQVTM, CDR2 ANQGSEA. V lost 3 bases to trimming and J lost 1 base; unmatched junction nucleotides: 2. Libraries were prepared by immunoSEQ multiplex PCR; TCRdb keeps only in-frame clonotypes and omits some of them. The sample holds 55,000 to 65,000 clones, about 88% seen once. Material: peripheral blood, obtained in the first trimester of pregnancy. V is TRBV29-1 and J is TRBJ2-3; 9 bases map to TRBD2. The source of this sequence is a female donor in good health, enrolled as a control in a pregnancy study. CDR3 coding DNA: TGCAGCGTTGAGGGCGGGAGGGGCACAGATACGCAGTATTTT. Translation: CSVEGGRGTDTQYF.